A single sample gave rise to the 25 T cell receptor beta chains below, sequenced in a study of early T cells in non-severe SARS-CoV-2 infection. Each CDR3 protein is one row after TCRdb ran MiXCR on the 5' RACE reads. The table lists 65,000 to 95,000 distinct CDR3 sequences, 11% to 15% of them singletons. What was sequenced was whole blood. These receptors were obtained from an adult who was a healthcare worker with PCR-confirmed SARS-CoV-2 infection or an uninfected control (not recorded which).

This clonotype showed up many times. The chain combines TRBV20-1 with TRBJ2-1; 7 bases line up with TRBD2. Germline CDR1 is DFQATT and CDR2 is SNEGSKA (reference sequence). V gave up 0 bases and J gave up 10 bases; unmatched junction bases: 9. The CDR3 totals 14 residues. CDR3 in amino acids: CSARELSGRQEQFF. As DNA, the CDR3 is TGCAGTGCTAGAGAACTTAGCGGGCGTCAAGAGCAGTTCTTC.

J is TRBJ2-3 and V is TRBV7-2; the D gene is possibly TRBD2 (6 bases). The CDR3 covers 16 residues. V was cut by 1 base and J by 0 bases, with 11 bases left in between. Per the germline V gene, CDR1 is SGHTA and CDR2 is FQGNSA. This chain's CDR3 is CASSLGRAGSTDTQYF. CDR3 bases: TGTGCCAGCAGCTTAGGTCGAGCGGGCAGCACAGATACGCAGTATTTT.

This clonotype was seen more than once but under ten times. This chain joins TRBV6-6 and TRBJ1-2; no clear D. The CDR3 has 13 amino acids. Germline V lookup: CDR1 MNHNY, CDR2 SVGAGI (reference sequence). The ends were cut back, 8 bases at V and 2 bases at J, with 12 bases in the middle. CDR3 region: CASQLIQNYGYTF. Here the CDR3 DNA reads TGTGCCAGCCAGTTAATACAGAACTATGGCTACACCTTC.

A few counts support this clonotype. The gene calls are TRBV7-7 and TRBJ2-2; 10 positions match TRBD1. This CDR3 spans 16 amino acids. Germline lookup yields CDR1 SSHAT and CDR2 FNYEAQ (reference sequence). The trim removed 5 bases at V and 3 bases at J, leaving 6 bases unmatched. The CDR3 region is CASSERQGADTGELFF. The DNA for the CDR3 is TGTGCCAGCAGCGAAAGACAGGGGGCGGACACCGGGGAGCTGTTTTTT.

This clonotype showed up just a few times. The gene calls are TRBV29-1 and TRBJ2-1, with D tentatively TRBD1 or TRBD2 (9 bases each). The CDR3 covers 12 residues. Trimming stripped 4 bases from V and 15 bases from J, with 19 bases between. The germline V gene encodes CDR1 SQVTM and CDR2 ANQGSEA. CDR3 sequence reads: CSVGGGGQGLFF. The CDR3 nucleotides read TGCAGCGTTGGCGGGGGGGGACAGGGTCTGTTCTTC.

This clonotype has at least ten counts. J is TRBJ2-1 and V is TRBV29-1; no firm D call. V lost 4 bases, J lost 5 bases, and 6 bases lay in between. The CDR3 loop spans 11 amino acids. The germline V gene encodes CDR1 SQVTM and CDR2 ANQGSEA. As DNA, the CDR3 is TGCAGCGTTGCCCTCGACAATGAGCAGTTCTTC. It is translated as CSVALDNEQFF.

The V call is TRBV7-9, the J call TRBJ2-1, with D tentatively TRBD1 (6 bases). Trimming shortened V by 5 bases and J by 0 bases, and 8 bases separated the two germline ends. Germline CDR1 reads SEHNR; CDR2 reads FQNEAQ (reference sequence). The CDR3 loop spans 14 amino acids. CDR3 sequence reads: CASSPDSSYNEQFF. The DNA of the CDR3 is TGTGCCAGCAGCCCGGACAGCTCCTACAATGAGCAGTTCTTC.

The chain couples TRBV6-1 to TRBJ1-6; D not resolved. Between the trimmed V and J ends, which lost 2 bases and 0 bases, there was a span of 11 bases. Germline lookup yields CDR1 MNHNS and CDR2 SASEGT. The CDR3 sequence is 17 residues long. The CDR3 sequence is CASSETRGSSYNSPLHF. Written as DNA, the CDR3 is TGTGCCAGCAGTGAAACTCGAGGGTCCTCCTATAATTCACCCCTCCACTTT.

This clonotype appeared a few times. The genes are TRBV12-3 or TRBV12-4 and TRBJ2-7; TRBD2 agrees at 7 bases. V lost 6 bases, J lost 6 bases, and 8 bases stayed unmatched. This CDR3 is 13 amino acids long. In DNA form, the CDR3 reads TGTGCCAGCAGAAGCGGGGTTTCGGGCGAGCAGTACTTC. It translates to CASRSGVSGEQYF.

This chain joins TRBV20-1 and TRBJ2-1; D gene ambiguous. Deletions cut 3 bases from V and 7 bases from J, with 16 bases between. This CDR3 region has 14 residues. CDR1 and CDR2 (germline): DFQATT, SNEGSKA (reference sequence). This CDR3 reads CSASPLTARNEQFF. The CDR3 DNA sequence: TGCAGTGCTAGCCCCTTGACCGCTCGTAATGAGCAGTTCTTC.

This sequence joins TRBV5-6 and TRBJ2-3; 7 bases line up with TRBD1. Germline loops: CDR1 SGHDT, CDR2 YYEEEE. The V gene end was trimmed by 0 bases and the J gene end by 8 bases; junction bases not matched to a gene: 6. The CDR3 totals 14 residues. The CDR3 nucleotides are TGTGCCAGCAGCTTGGAAGGGGGCCTACTTACGCAGTATTTT. Protein: CASSLEGGLLTQYF.

This chain links TRBV2 with TRBJ2-2; TRBD1 matches 9 bases. V lost 3 bases, J lost 5 bases, and 1 base stayed unmatched. The CDR3 sequence is 14 residues long. Germline CDR1 and CDR2: SNHLY and FYNNEI. The CDR3 DNA follows: TGTGCCAGCAGTGAGACAGGGGGAACCGGGGAGCTGTTTTTT. This translates into CASSETGGTGELFF.

This clonotype has a count of ten or more. J is TRBJ2-5 and V is TRBV7-2; possibly TRBD1 for D (5 bases). The V and J ends lost 4 bases and 2 bases respectively, with 14 bases between them. The CDR3 runs 15 residues. Germline values: CDR1 SGHTA, CDR2 FQGNSA. For the CDR3, the DNA is TGTGCCAGCAGCTACCAGGGTCTGCGGCAAGAGACCCAGTACTTC. This translates into CASSYQGLRQETQYF.

CDR3 DNA sequence: TGTGCCAGCAGCTTAGGTGTCGGGACAGGAGGCACCTACGAGCAGTACTTC. Protein: CASSLGVGTGGTYEQYF. The chain uses TRBV7-9 and TRBJ2-7; 8 nucleotides line up with TRBD1. Germline loops: CDR1 SEHNR, CDR2 FQNEAQ (reference sequence). This CDR3 region has 17 residues. The V and J ends lost 1 base and 2 bases, in that order; junction bases with no gene match: 10. The whole variable domain, filled in from reference TRBV7-9 and TRBJ2-7, reads DTGVSQNPRHKITKRGQNVTFRCDPISEHNRLYWYRQTLGQGPEFLTYFQNEAQLEKSRLLSDRFSAERPKGSFSTLEIQRTEQGDSAMYLCASSLGVGTGGTYEQYFGPGTRLTVT.

This clonotype was recorded a few times. The rearrangement joins TRBV20-1 to TRBJ1-5; D is perhaps TRBD1 (6 bases). CDR1 and CDR2 (germline): DFQATT, SNEGSKA (reference sequence). The V end was cut by 1 base, the J end by 3 bases, with 13 bases between. The CDR3 totals 15 residues. CDR3 nucleotides: TGCAGTGCTAGAGGCCGGACAGAGGACAATCAGCCCCAGCATTTT. It specifies CSARGRTEDNQPQHF.

This chain connects TRBV7-2 to TRBJ2-3, with 10 bases lining up with TRBD2. J was trimmed by 3 bases and V by 1 base; bases with no gene match: 7. CDR3 length equals 17 residues. From germline, CDR1 is SGHTA and CDR2 FQGNSA. For the CDR3, the DNA is TGTGCCAGCAGCTTAGAGCGGGGGGGCCTCGGGACAGATACGCAGTATTTT. Protein sequence: CASSLERGGLGTDTQYF.

This clonotype has just one count. V gene TRBV7-2 combines with J gene TRBJ1-2, with no clear D. V gave up 1 base and J gave up 4 bases, with 13 bases separating them. CDR1 and CDR2 (germline): SGHTA, FQGNSA. The CDR3 contains 15 residues. Here the CDR3 reads CASSLGERLSYGYTF. Here the CDR3 DNA reads TGTGCCAGCAGCTTAGGGGAGCGGCTGAGCTATGGCTACACCTTC.

This clonotype was observed a few times. CDR3 sequence: CAISESGISYNEQFF. Here the CDR3 DNA reads TGTGCCATCAGTGAGAGCGGGATTTCCTACAATGAGCAGTTCTTC. The chain links TRBV10-3 to TRBJ2-1; 7 bases map to TRBD2. After removal of 2 bases from V and 1 base from J, the junction contained 2 bases not matched to a gene. This CDR3 contains 15 residues. The V gene's germline CDR1 is ENHRY and CDR2 SYGVKD.

The sample holds a few counts of this clonotype. The chain has TRBV12-3 or TRBV12-4 and TRBJ2-7; D is ambiguous. The CDR3 has 14 amino acids. V lost 0 bases and J lost 1, with 7 bases in between. In DNA, the CDR3 is TGTGCCAGCAGTTTAGCTTGGGGATCCTACGAGCAGTACTTC. Its protein product is CASSLAWGSYEQYF.

The chain is built from TRBV3-1 and TRBJ1-4; the D is unclear. The germline CDR1 and CDR2 sequences are LGHDT and YNNKEL (reference sequence). Trimming stripped 4 bases from V and 8 bases from J, with 17 bases between. The CDR3 has 15 amino acids. The CDR3 spells CASSPTKRVREKLFF. The CDR3 bases are TGTGCCAGCAGCCCAACGAAAAGGGTACGGGAAAAACTGTTTTTT.

There are many counts of this clonotype. This rearrangement joins TRBV7-9 to TRBJ2-6; D gene uncertain. CDR3 size: 16 residues. Germline loops: CDR1 SEHNR, CDR2 FQNEAQ (reference sequence). V lost 5 bases and J lost 0, with 11 bases in between. The CDR3 region is CASSPAANSGANVLTF. The CDR3 nucleotides are TGTGCCAGCAGCCCAGCCGCTAACTCTGGGGCCAACGTCCTGACTTTC.

V usage is TRBV6-6 and J usage is TRBJ1-4; D is uncertain. The CDR3 has 16 residues. V gave up 4 bases and J gave up 2 bases, with 14 bases separating them. Per the germline V gene, CDR1 is MNHNY and CDR2 is SVGAGI (reference sequence). The CDR3 sequence is CASSSTSDGTNEKLFF. In nucleotides, the CDR3 is TGTGCCAGCAGTTCGACGTCTGATGGGACTAATGAAAAACTGTTTTTT.

The table lists this clonotype with a few counts. The CDR3 region has the DNA TGTGCCAGCAGCTTAGTTTGGCAGAACACTGAAGCTTTCTTT. Translation: CASSLVWQNTEAFF. The V and J genes are TRBV7-2 and TRBJ1-1; D remains ambiguous. Looked up from germline, CDR1 is SGHTA and CDR2 is FQGNSA. The CDR3 covers 14 residues. Trimming left V 1 base short and J 1 base short, with 7 bases between.

This sequence joins TRBV20-1 and TRBJ2-1, with a weak D call TRBD2 (5 bases). The CDR3 is 13 amino acids. CDR1 DFQATT and CDR2 SNEGSKA come from the germline V gene (reference sequence). The V gene lost 3 bases and the J gene lost 6 bases, with 12 bases spanning the gap. The CDR3 region has the DNA TGCAGTGCTAGTGAGGGCTTTGGCAATGAGCAGTTCTTC. Translation: CSASEGFGNEQFF.

This sequence joins TRBV6-5 and TRBJ1-3, with 8 nucleotides matching TRBD1. In germline, CDR1 is MNHEY, CDR2 SVGAGI. The CDR3 has 17 residues. J gave up 4 bases and V 0 bases, and 8 bases lay outside the gene matches. The CDR3 DNA reads TGTGCCAGCAGTTACTCCAAAACAGGGGGGAGAGGAAACACCATATATTTT. This gives the protein CASSYSKTGGRGNTIYF.